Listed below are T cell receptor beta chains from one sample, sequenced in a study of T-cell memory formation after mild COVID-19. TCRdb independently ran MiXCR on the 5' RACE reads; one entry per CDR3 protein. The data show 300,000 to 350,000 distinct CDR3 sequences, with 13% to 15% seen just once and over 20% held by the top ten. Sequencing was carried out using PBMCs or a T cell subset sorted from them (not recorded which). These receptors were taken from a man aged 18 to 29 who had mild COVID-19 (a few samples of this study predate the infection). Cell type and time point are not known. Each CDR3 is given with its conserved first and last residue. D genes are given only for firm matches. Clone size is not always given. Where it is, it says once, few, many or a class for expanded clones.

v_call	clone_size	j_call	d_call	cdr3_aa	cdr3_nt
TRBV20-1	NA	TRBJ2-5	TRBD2	CSARVTAGGETQYF	TGCAGTGCTAGAGTAACAGCGGGGGGTGAGACCCAGTACTTC
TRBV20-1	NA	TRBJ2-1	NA	CSATGLEEQFF	TGCAGTGCTACGGGTCTCGAGGAGCAGTTCTTC
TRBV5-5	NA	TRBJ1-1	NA	CASSPSRPGAGWEAFF	TGTGCCAGCAGCCCATCTCGGCCAGGGGCTGGGTGGGAAGCTTTCTTT
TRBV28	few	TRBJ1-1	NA	CASRTDSGEAFF	TGTGCCAGCAGGACCGACTCAGGGGAAGCTTTCTTT
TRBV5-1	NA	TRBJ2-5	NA	CASSWGFQETQYF	TGCGCCAGCAGCTGGGGGTTTCAAGAGACCCAGTACTTC
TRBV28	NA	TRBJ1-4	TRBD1	CASSISTGALRKLFF	TGTGCCAGCAGTATCTCGACAGGGGCATTAAGAAAACTGTTTTTT
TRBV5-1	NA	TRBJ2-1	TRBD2	CASSLGGSGGRYNEQFF	TGCGCCAGCAGCTTGGGGGGTAGCGGGGGGCGCTACAATGAGCAGTTCTTC
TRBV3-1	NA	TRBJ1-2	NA	CASSRDGYTF	TGTGCCAGCAGTCGGGACGGCTACACCTTC
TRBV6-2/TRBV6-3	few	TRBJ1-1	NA	CASSSGTMAFF	TGTGCCAGCAGCTCCGGGACAATGGCTTTCTTT
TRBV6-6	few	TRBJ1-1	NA	CASSRSLEKNTEAFF	TGTGCCAGCAGCCGAAGTCTGGAGAAGAACACTGAAGCTTTCTTT
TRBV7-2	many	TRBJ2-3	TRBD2	CASRGLAGNTDTQYF	TGTGCCAGCAGGGGACTAGCGGGGAATACAGATACGCAGTATTTT
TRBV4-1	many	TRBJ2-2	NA	CASRHPGEAGELFF	TGCGCCAGCAGACATCCCGGGGAGGCCGGGGAGCTGTTTTTT
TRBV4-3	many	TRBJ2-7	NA	CASSQDIGDYEQYF	TGCGCCAGCAGCCAAGATATCGGGGACTACGAGCAGTACTTC
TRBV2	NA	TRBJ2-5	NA	CASSEFGTPQETQYF	TGTGCCAGCAGTGAATTTGGGACACCCCAAGAGACCCAGTACTTC
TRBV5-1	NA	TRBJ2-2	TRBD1	CASSPRDRENTGELFF	TGCGCCAGCAGCCCCCGGGACAGGGAGAACACCGGGGAGCTGTTTTTT
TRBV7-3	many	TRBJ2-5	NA	CASSLTYQETQYF	TGTGCCAGCAGCCTGACGTACCAAGAGACCCAGTACTTC
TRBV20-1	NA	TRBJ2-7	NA	CSAGGHRGSYEQYF	TGCAGTGCGGGGGGACACCGGGGAAGCTACGAGCAGTACTTC
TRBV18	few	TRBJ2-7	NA	CASSRASPEQYF	TGTGCCAGCTCCCGAGCGAGTCCCGAGCAGTACTTC
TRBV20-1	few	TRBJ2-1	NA	CSARNPSAGHYNEQFF	TGCAGTGCTAGAAACCCCTCGGCGGGGCACTACAATGAGCAGTTCTTC
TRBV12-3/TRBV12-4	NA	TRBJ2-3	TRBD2	CASLSTSGVTDTQYF	TGTGCCAGCCTCAGCACTAGCGGGGTCACAGATACGCAGTATTTT
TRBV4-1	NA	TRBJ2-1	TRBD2	CASSQRGSGGNYNEQFF	TGCGCCAGCAGCCAGAGGGGTAGCGGGGGTAACTACAATGAGCAGTTCTTC
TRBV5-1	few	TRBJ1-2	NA	CASSPLSGYGYTF	TGCGCCAGCAGTCCCTTATCGGGCTATGGCTACACCTTC
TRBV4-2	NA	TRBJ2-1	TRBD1	CASSQDRGQEIYNEQFF	TGTGCCAGCAGCCAAGATCGGGGACAGGAGATCTACAATGAGCAGTTCTTC
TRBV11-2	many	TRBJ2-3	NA	CASSFYPPPVAGTDTQYF	TGTGCCAGCAGCTTTTACCCCCCTCCGGTTGCAGGCACAGATACGCAGTATTTT
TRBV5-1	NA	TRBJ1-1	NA	CASSFVRGDSEAFF	TGCGCCAGCAGCTTCGTCCGGGGAGACTCTGAAGCTTTCTTT
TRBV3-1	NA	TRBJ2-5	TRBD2	CASTLLAGGETQYF	TGTGCCAGCACCCTACTAGCGGGGGGAGAAACCCAGTACTTC
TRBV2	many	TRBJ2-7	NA	CASSDHREVQYF	TGTGCCAGCAGTGACCACAGGGAGGTCCAGTACTTC
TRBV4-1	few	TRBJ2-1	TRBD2	CVSSLPGGSYNEQFF	TGCGTCAGCAGCCTCCCGGGGGGTTCCTACAATGAGCAGTTCTTC
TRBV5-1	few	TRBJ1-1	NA	CASSLVGSSEAFF	TGCGCCAGCAGCTTGGTCGGTTCGTCGGAAGCTTTCTTT
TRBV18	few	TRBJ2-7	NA	CASSPTTGDYEQYF	TGTGCCAGCTCACCTACGACGGGGGACTACGAGCAGTACTTC
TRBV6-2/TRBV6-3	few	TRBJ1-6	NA	CASSYSGTNYNSPLHF	TGTGCCAGCAGTTACTCGGGGACGAATTATAATTCACCCCTCCACTTT
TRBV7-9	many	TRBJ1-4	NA	CASSGEKLFF	TGTGCCAGCAGCGGTGAAAAACTGTTTTTT
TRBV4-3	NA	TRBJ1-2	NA	CASSQDLTREPGGYTF	TGCGCCAGCAGCCAAGATCTTACCCGGGAACCTGGCGGCTACACCTTC
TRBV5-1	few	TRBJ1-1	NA	CASMGQENTEAFF	TGCGCCAGCATGGGGCAGGAGAACACTGAAGCTTTCTTT
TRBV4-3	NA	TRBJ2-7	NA	CASSQETESYEQYF	TGCGCCAGCAGCCAAGAAACGGAGTCCTACGAGCAGTACTTC
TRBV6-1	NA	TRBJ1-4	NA	CASRTDSPTNEKLFF	TGTGCCAGCAGAACCGACAGCCCAACTAATGAAAAACTGTTTTTT
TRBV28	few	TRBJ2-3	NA	CASSWSGDTQYF	TGTGCCAGCAGTTGGTCGGGGGATACGCAGTATTTT